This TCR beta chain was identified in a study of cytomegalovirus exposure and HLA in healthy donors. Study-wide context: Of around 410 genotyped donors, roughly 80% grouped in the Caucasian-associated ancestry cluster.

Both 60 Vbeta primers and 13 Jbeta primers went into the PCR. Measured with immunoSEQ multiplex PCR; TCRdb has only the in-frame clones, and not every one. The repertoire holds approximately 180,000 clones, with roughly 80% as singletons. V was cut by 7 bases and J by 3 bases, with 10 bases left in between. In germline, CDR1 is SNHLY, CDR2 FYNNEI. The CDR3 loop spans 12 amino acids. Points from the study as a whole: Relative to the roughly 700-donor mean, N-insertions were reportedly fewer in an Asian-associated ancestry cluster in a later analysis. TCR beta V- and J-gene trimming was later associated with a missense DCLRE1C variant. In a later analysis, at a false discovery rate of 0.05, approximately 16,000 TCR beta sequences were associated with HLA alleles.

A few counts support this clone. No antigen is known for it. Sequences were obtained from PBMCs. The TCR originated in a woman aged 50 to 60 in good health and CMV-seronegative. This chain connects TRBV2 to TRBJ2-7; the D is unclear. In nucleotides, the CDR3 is TGTGCCAGCAATACACAGATCTACGAGCAGTACTTC. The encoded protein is CASNTQIYEQYF.